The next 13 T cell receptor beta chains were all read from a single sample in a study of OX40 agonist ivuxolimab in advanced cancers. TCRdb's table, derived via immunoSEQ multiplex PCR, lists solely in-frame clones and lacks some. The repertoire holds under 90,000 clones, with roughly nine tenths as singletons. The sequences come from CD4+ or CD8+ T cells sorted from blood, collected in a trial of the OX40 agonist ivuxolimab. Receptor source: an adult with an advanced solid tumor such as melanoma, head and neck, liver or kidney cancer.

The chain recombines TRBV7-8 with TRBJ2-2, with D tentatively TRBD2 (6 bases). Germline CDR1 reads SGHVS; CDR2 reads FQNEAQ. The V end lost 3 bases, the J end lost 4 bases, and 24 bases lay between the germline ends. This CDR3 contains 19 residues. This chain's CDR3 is CASSFNVWRGRFFTGELFF. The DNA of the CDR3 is TGTGCCAGCAGCTTTAACGTCTGGCGGGGTCGGTTCTTCACCGGGGAGCTGTTTTTT.

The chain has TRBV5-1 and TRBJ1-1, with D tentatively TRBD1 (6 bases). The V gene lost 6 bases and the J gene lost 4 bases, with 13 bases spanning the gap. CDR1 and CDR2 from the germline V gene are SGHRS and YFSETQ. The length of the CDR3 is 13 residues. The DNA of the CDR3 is TGCGCCAGCACCCCTACAGGGCCCACTGAAGCTTTCTTT. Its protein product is CASTPTGPTEAFF.

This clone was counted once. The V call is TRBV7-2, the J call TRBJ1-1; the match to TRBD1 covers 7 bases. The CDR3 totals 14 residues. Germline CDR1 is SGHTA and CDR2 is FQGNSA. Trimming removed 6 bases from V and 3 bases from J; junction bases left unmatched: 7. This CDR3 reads CASREGAFDTEAFF. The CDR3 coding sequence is TGTGCCAGCAGAGAGGGGGCGTTTGACACTGAAGCTTTCTTT.

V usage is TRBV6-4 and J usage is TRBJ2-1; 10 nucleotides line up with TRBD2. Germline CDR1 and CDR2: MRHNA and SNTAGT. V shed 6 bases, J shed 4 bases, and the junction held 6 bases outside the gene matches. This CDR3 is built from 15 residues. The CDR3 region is CASRRAGGTYNEQFF. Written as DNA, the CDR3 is TGTGCCAGCAGGAGAGCGGGAGGGACGTACAATGAGCAGTTCTTC.

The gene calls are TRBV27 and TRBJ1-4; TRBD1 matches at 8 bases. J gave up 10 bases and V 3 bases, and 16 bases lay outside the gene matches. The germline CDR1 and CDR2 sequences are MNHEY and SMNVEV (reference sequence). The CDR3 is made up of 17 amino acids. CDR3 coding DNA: TGTGCCAGCAGTTTCGGGGGGCAGGGGGCCGCTCAGGGAAAACTGTTTTTT. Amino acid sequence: CASSFGGQGAAQGKLFF. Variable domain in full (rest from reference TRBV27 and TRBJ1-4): EAQVTQNPRYLITVTGKKLTVTCSQNMNHEYMSWYRQDPGLGLRQIYYSMNVEVTDKGDVPEGYKVSRKEKRNFPLILESPSPNQTSLYFCASSFGGQGAAQGKLFFGSGTQLSVL.

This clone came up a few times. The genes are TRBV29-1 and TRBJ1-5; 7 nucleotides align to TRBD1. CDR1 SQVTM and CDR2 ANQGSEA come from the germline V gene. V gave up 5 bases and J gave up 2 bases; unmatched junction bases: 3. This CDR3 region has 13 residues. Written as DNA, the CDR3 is TGCAGCGTTACAGGGGTCGGCAATCAGCCCCAGCATTTT. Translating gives CSVTGVGNQPQHF.

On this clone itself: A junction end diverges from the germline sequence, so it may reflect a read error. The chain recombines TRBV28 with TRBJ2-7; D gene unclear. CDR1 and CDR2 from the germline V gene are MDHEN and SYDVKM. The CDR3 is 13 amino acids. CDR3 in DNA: TGTGCCAGCAGTCCAAGCCCTAACTACGGGCAGTACTTC. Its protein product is CASSPSPNYGQYF.

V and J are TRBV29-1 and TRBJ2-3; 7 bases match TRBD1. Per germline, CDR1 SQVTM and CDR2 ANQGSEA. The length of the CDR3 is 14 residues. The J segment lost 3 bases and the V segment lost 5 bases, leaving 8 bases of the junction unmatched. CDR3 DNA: TGCAGCGTTCTCACCGGGACAGCGACAGATACGCAGTATTTT. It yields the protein CSVLTGTATDTQYF.

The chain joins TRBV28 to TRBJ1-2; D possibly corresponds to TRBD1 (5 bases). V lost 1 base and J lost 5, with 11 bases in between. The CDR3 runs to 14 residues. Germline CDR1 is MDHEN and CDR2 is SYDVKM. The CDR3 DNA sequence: TGTGCCAGCAGTTTATCGGGGCTCCAATATGGCTACACCTTC. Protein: CASSLSGLQYGYTF.

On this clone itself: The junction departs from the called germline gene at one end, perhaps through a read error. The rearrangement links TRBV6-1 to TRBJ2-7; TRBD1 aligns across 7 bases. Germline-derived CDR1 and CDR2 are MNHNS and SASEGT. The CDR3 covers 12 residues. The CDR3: CASSERGTVVLF. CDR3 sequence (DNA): TGTGCCAGCAGTGAAAGAGGGACAGTTGTCCTCTTC.

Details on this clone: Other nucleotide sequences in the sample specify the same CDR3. The CDR3 sequence is CASSPPWQPQHF. CDR3 nucleotides: TGTGCCAGCAGTCCTCCCTGGCAGCCCCAGCATTTT. This sequence joins TRBV28 and TRBJ1-5; D uncertain. In germline, CDR1 is MDHEN, CDR2 SYDVKM. The CDR3 sequence is 12 residues long. Trimming removed 5 bases at V and 7 bases at J, with 9 bases between.

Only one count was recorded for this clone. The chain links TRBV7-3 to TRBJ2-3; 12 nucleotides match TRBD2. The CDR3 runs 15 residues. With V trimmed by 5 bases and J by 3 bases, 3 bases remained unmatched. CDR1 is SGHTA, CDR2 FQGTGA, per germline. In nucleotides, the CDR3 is TGTGCCAGCAGCACTAGCGGGGGGAAGACAGATACGCAGTATTTT. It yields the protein CASSTSGGKTDTQYF.

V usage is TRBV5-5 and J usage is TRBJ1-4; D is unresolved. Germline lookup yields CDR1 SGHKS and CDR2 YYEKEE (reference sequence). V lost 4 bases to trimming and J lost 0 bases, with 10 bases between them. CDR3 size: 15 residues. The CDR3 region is CASSQKISTNEKLFF. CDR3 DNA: TGTGCCAGCAGCCAAAAGATTTCAACTAATGAAAAACTGTTTTTT.